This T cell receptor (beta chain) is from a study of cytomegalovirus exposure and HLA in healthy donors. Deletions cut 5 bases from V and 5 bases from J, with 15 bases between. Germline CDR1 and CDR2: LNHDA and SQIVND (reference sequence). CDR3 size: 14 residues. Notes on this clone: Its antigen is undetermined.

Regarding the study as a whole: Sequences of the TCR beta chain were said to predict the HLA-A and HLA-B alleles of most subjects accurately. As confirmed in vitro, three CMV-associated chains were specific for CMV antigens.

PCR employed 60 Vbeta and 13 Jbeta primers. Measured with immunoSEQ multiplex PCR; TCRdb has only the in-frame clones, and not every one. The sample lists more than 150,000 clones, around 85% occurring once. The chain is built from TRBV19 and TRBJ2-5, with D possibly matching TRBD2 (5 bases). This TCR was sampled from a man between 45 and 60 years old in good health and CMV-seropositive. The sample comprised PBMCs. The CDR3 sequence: CASSWGFGEETQYF. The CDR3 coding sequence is TGTGCCAGTAGTTGGGGTTTCGGGGAGGAGACCCAGTACTTC.